A single sample gave rise to the 8 T cell receptor beta chains below, sequenced in a study of cytomegalovirus exposure and HLA in healthy donors. 60 Vbeta and 13 Jbeta primers were used in PCR. The method was immunoSEQ multiplex PCR; TCRdb's version includes in-frame clones alone and lacks a portion of them. Among fewer than 250,000 clones, around 80% were seen once, and the ten largest hold about 6.4%. The sample taken for sequencing was PBMCs. These receptors were obtained from a man aged 40-49 years in good health and CMV-seropositive.

This clone was detected only once. This rearrangement joins TRBV5-1 to TRBJ2-7; possible D gene TRBD1, 6 bases. V was pared by 1 base and J by 3 bases, with 11 bases between. Germline V gives CDR1 SGHRS, CDR2 YFSETQ. CDR3 length: 14 amino acids. The CDR3 is CASSLSGAGYEQYV. The DNA of the CDR3 is TGCGCCAGCAGCTTGTCAGGGGCGGGCTACGAGCAGTACGTC.

The chain carries TRBV19 and TRBJ2-1; D possibly corresponds to TRBD1 (5 bases). V lost 4 bases and J 2 bases, leaving 9 bases between the germline ends. The CDR3 contains 14 residues. Germline V lookup: CDR1 LNHDA, CDR2 SQIVND (reference sequence). The CDR3 DNA is TGTGCCAGTAGTAAACAGGTCACCTACAATGAGCAGTTCTTC. It specifies CASSKQVTYNEQFF.

This chain connects TRBV15 to TRBJ2-5, with D uncertain. Between the trimmed V and J ends, which lost 0 bases and 0 bases, there was a span of 14 bases. Looked up from germline, CDR1 is LNHNV and CDR2 is YYDKDF (reference sequence). This CDR3 spans 17 amino acids. CDR3 protein: CATSRDRGFGYQETQYF. The CDR3 DNA follows: TGTGCCACCAGCAGAGATCGTGGCTTCGGGTACCAAGAGACCCAGTACTTC.

The V call is TRBV18, the J call TRBJ2-3, with D possibly matching TRBD1 (6 bases). Germline V gene data show CDR1 as KGHSH and CDR2 as LQKENI. Trimming stripped 4 bases from V and 5 bases from J, with 19 bases between. The CDR3 loop spans 16 amino acids. The CDR3 DNA follows: TGTGCCAGCTCACAACCGACAGGCCCGTTGAGAGATACGCAGTATTTT. This gives the protein CASSQPTGPLRDTQYF. The whole variable domain, remainder taken from reference TRBV18 and TRBJ2-3, is NAGVMQNPRHLVRRRGQEARLRCSPMKGHSHVYWYRQLPEEGLKFMVYLQKENIIDESGMPKERFSAEFPKEGPSILRIQQVVRGDSAAYFCASSQPTGPLRDTQYFGPGTRLTVL.

This clone was recorded once. The genes are TRBV28 and TRBJ2-2, with TRBD1 identical over 7 bases. CDR1 is MDHEN, CDR2 SYDVKM, per germline. This CDR3 region has 15 residues. J lost 3 bases, V lost 4 bases, and 5 bases had no gene match. The CDR3 spells CASSWYRGDTGELFF. Written as DNA, the CDR3 is TGTGCCAGCAGTTGGTACAGGGGAGACACCGGGGAGCTGTTTTTT.

This clone was observed a single time. J is TRBJ2-3 and V is TRBV6-1; perhaps TRBD2 as D (5 bases). The CDR3 runs to 15 residues. The germline CDR1 and CDR2 sequences are MNHNS and SASEGT. Between the trimmed V and J ends, which lost 7 bases and 2 bases, there was a span of 16 bases. CDR3 sequence (DNA): TGTGCCAGCAAGAGGGCCCAAGCGGACACAGATACGCAGTATTTT. Residues: CASKRAQADTDTQYF.

This clone was counted between two and nine times. The J gene is TRBJ2-7, the V gene TRBV7-6; D might be TRBD1 (6 bases). V was pared by 4 bases and J by 1 base, with 8 bases between. This CDR3 region has 13 residues. Germline CDR1 and CDR2: SGHVS and FNYEAQ. CDR3 region: CASSYRVSYEQYF. The CDR3 coding sequence is TGTGCCAGCAGCTACAGGGTGTCCTACGAGCAGTACTTC.

Notes on this clone: The identical CDR3 is also encoded by other nucleotide sequences in the sample. V and J are TRBV27 and TRBJ2-7, with 8 bases fitting TRBD2. Germline values: CDR1 MNHEY, CDR2 SMNVEV (reference sequence). V gave up 2 bases and J gave up 3 bases; unmatched junction bases: 6. This CDR3 region has 15 residues. The CDR3 protein is CASSLMASGFYEQYF. In nucleotides, the CDR3 is TGTGCCAGCAGTTTAATGGCTAGCGGGTTCTACGAGCAGTACTTC.